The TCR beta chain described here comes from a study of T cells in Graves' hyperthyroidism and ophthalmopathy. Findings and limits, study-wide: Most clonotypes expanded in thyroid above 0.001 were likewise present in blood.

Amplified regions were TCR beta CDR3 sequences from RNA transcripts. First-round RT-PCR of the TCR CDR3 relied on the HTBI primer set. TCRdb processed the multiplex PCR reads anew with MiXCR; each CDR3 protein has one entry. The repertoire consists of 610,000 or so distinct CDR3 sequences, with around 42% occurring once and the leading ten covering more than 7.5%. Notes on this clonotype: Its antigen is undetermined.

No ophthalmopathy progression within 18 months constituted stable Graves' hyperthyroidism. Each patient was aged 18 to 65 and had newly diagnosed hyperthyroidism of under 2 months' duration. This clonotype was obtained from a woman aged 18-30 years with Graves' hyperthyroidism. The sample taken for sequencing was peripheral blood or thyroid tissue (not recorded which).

The CDR3 here is CSARDRLGGQGTQYF. The CDR3 DNA is TGCAGTGCTAGAGATAGGCTGGGGGGCCAGGGGACCCAGTACTTC. This rearrangement joins TRBV20-1 to TRBJ2-5; D possibly uses TRBD1 or TRBD2 (6 bases each). Germline CDR1 reads DFQATT; CDR2 reads SNEGSKA (reference sequence). The CDR3 is made up of 15 amino acids. Deletions cut 0 bases from V and 7 bases from J, with 18 bases between.